This T cell receptor beta chain comes out of a study of blood T cell repertoires in COVID-19. Study at large: Nucleic acid was either cDNA or gDNA, and it came from T cells, B-cell-depleted T cells, or PBMCs.

Unmatched junction bases numbered 8, after V lost 4 bases and J lost 12 bases. Per germline, CDR1 MDHEN and CDR2 SYDVKM. The CDR3 is made up of 13 amino acids. The method was immunoSEQ multiplex PCR; TCRdb's version includes in-frame clones alone and lacks a portion of them. The data hold almost 65,000 clones, with around 90% observed a single time. J is TRBJ2-1 and V is TRBV28; TRBD1 aligns across 8 bases. The sequence came from a woman in her forties who had recovered from COVID-19. The sequenced sample consisted of PBMCs or T cells enriched from blood (not recorded which). Here the CDR3 DNA reads TGTGCCAGCAGTTCGACAGGGGTTACCATGCAGTTCTTC. Translated: CASSSTGVTMQFF.